This entry features one T cell receptor (beta chain) sequence. Under the authors' procedure: It was from reference gene primer amplification that nucleated cell counts were estimated. Profiling relied on immunoSEQ multiplex PCR, and the TCRdb table lists in-frame clones only, not all of them. V and J calls and clone size come straight from that table; D and trimming were deduced from the DNA. This table holds about 110,000 clones, 70% to 90% found once. V was trimmed by 0 bases and J by 3 bases, leaving 9 bases between them. Looked up from germline, CDR1 is MNHEY and CDR2 is SMNVEV (reference sequence). This CDR3 is built from 15 residues. This record comes from a study of blood T cell repertoires in COVID-19. Study context: The study drew acute and convalescent COVID-19 samples from the United States, Italy and Spain. T cells, B-cell-depleted T cells, or PBMCs provided the cDNA or gDNA that served as material.

The TCR was taken from a human donor in a cohort sampled during active COVID-19. The source material was peripheral blood. This rearrangement joins TRBV27 to TRBJ2-1; D is possibly TRBD2 (6 bases). The CDR3 reads CASSLSGRFYNEQFF. CDR3 DNA sequence: TGTGCCAGCAGTTTATCGGGGAGGTTCTACAATGAGCAGTTCTTC.